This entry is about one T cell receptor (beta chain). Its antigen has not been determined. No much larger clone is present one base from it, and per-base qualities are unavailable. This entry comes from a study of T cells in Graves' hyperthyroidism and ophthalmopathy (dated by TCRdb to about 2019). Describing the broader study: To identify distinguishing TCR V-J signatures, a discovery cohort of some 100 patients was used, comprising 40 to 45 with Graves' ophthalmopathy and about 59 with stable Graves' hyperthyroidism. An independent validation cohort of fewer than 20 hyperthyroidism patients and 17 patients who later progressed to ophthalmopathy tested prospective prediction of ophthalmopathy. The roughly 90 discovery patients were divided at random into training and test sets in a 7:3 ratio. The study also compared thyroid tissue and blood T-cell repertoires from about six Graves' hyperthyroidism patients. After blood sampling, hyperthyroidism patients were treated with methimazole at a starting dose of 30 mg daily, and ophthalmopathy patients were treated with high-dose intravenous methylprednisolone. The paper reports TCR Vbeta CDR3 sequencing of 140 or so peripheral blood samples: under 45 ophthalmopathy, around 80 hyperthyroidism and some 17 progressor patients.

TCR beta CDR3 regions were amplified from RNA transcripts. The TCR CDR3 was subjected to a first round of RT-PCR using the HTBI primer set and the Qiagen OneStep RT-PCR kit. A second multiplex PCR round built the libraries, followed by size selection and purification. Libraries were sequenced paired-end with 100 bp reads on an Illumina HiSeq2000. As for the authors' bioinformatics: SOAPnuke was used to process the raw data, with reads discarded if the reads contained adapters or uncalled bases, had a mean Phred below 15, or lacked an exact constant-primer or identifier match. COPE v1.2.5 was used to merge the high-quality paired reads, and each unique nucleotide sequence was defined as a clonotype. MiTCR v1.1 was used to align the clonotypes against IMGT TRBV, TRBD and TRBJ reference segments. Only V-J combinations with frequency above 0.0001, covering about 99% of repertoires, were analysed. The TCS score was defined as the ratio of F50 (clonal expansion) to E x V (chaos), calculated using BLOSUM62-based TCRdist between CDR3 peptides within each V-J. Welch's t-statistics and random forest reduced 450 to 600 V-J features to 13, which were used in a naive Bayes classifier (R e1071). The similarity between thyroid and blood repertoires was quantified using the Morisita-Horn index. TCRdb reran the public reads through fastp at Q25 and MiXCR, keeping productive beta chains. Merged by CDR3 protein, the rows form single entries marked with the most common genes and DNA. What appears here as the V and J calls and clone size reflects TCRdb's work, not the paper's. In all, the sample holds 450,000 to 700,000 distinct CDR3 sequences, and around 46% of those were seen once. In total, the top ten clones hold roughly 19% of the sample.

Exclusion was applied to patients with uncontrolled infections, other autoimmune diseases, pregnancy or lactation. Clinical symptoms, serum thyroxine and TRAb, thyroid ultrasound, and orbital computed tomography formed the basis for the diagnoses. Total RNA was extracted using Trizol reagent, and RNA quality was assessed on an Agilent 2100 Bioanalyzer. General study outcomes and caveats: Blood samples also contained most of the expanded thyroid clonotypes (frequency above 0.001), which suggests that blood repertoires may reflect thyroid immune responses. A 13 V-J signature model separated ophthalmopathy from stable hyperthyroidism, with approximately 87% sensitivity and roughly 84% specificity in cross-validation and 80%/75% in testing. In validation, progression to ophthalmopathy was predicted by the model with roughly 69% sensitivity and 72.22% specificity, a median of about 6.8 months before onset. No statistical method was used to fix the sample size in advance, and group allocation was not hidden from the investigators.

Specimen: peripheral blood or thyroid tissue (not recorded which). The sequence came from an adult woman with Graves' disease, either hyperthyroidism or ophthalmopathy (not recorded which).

The DNA reads as follows: TGTGCCAGCAGGTACAAGAATCCCTACGAGCAGTACTTC. Its translation is CASRYKNPYEQYF. The receptor chain draws on TRBV2 and TRBJ2-7; the D gene is unclear. As encoded in the germline V gene, CDR1 is SNHLY while CDR2 is FYNNEI. V and J lose 6 bases and 2 bases, and a span of 11 bases separates them. Taken from cysteine to phenylalanine, the CDR3 has 13 residues. Here the CDR3 DNA is all that survives: 39 bases in frame from base 1.